The entry that follows covers one T cell receptor delta chain sequence. Germline is not matched at one junction end, which may reflect a read error. This sample is part of a study of γδ T cells in repeated Plasmodium falciparum infection. Study-level background: Over around 580 days, donors received four mosquito-bite P. falciparum NF54 infections. Timepoints: baseline, immediately before selected infections, and 21 days after every infection.

TCRdb reran clone calling via CATT on the multiplex PCR reads. This table holds 75,000 to 95,000 delta-chain clones, 0.75% to 1% found once. Germline V gene lookup returns CDR1 TSWWSYY and CDR2 QGS. The CDR3 covers 16 residues. Flow sorting of PBMC yielded separate Vgamma9/Vdelta2+ and Vdelta2-negative gammadelta T cell populations for bulk repertoire analysis. The genes are TRDV1 and TRDJ1, with 8 bases that match TRDD3. As TCRdb names no J gene, one was assigned here on the basis of a DNA match to germline. This TCR was recovered from a pool of human donors (malaria-infected and uninfected, not separated). The sequencing sample was made of gamma-delta T cells from blood. The CDR3 DNA is TGCTCTGGGGAACGGCCTCCGGGGGATATAACCGATAAACTCATCTTT. This codes for CSGERPPGDITDKLIF.